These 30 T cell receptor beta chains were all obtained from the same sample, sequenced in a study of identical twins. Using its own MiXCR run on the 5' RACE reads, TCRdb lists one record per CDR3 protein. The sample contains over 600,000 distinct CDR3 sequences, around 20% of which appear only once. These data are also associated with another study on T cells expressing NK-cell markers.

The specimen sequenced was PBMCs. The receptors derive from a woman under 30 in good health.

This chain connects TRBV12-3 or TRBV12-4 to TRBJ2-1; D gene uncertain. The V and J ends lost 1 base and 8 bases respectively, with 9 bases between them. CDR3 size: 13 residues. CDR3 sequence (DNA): TGTGCCAGCAGTTTAGGGGTAGTCTATGAGCAGTTCTTC. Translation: CASSLGVVYEQFF.

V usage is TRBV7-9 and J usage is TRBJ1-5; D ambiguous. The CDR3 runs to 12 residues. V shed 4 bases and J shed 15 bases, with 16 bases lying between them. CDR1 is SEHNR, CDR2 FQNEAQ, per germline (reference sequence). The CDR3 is CASSSGPSALHF. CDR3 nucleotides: TGTGCCAGCAGCTCCGGACCTTCTGCCCTGCATTTT. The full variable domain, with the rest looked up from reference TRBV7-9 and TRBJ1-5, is DTGVSQNPRHKITKRGQNVTFRCDPISEHNRLYWYRQTLGQGPEFLTYFQNEAQLEKSRLLSDRFSAERPKGSFSTLEIQRTEQGDSAMYLCASSSGPSALHFGDGTRLSIL.

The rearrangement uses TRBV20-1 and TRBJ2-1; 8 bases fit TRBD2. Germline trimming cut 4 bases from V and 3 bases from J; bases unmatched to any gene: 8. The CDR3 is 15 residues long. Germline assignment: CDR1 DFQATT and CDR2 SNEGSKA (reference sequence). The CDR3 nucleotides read TGCAGTGCTAACCCCCCGGGACTAGTCTACAATGAGCAGTTCTTC. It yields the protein CSANPPGLVYNEQFF.

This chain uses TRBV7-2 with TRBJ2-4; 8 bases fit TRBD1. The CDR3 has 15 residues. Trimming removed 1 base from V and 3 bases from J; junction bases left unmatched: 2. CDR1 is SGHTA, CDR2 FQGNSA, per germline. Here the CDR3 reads CASSLVTGDKNIQYF. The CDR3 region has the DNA TGTGCCAGCAGCTTAGTGACAGGGGACAAAAACATTCAGTACTTC.

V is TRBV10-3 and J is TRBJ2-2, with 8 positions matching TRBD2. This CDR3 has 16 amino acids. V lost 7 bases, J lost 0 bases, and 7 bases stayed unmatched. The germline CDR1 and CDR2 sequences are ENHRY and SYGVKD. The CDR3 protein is CAIKPSGSPNTGELFF. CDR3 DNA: TGTGCCATCAAGCCTAGCGGGTCTCCGAACACCGGGGAGCTGTTTTTT.

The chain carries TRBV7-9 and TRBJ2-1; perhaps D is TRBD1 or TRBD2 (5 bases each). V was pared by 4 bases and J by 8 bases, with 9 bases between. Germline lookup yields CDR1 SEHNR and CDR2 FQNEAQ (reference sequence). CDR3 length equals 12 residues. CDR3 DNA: TGTGCCAGCAGCTCGAGGGGTTATGAGCAGTTCTTC. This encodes CASSSRGYEQFF.

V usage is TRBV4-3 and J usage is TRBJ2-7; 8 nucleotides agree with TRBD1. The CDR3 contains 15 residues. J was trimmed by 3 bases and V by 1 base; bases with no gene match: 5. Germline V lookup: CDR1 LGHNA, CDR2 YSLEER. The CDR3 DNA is TGCGCCAGCAGCCAAGGAGGGGACAGGAGCTACGAGCAGTACTTC. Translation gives CASSQGGDRSYEQYF.

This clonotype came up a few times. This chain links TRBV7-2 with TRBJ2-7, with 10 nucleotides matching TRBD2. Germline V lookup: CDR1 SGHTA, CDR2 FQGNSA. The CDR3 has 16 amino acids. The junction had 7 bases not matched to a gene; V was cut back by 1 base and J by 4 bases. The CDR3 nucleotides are TGTGCCAGCAGCTTAGTCTCTAGCGGGAGTAGGTACGAGCAGTACTTC. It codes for CASSLVSSGSRYEQYF.

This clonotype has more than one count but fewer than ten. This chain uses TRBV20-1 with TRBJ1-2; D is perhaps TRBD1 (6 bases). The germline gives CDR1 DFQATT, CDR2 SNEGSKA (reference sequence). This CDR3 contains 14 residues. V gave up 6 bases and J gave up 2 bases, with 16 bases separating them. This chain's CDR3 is CSAPRQDVNYGYTF. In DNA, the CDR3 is TGCAGTGCCCCCCGACAGGACGTAAACTATGGCTACACCTTC.

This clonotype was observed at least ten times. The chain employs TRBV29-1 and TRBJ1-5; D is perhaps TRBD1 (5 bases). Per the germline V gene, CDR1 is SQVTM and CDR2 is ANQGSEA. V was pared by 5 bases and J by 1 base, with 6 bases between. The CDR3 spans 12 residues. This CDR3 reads CSVSGSNQPQHF. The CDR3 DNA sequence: TGCAGCGTTTCAGGGAGCAATCAGCCCCAGCATTTT. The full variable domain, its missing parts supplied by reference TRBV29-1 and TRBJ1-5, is SAVISQKPSRDICQRGTSLTIQCQVDSQVTMMFWYRQQPGQSLTLIATANQGSEATYESGFVIDKFPISRPNLTFSTLTVSNMSPEDSSIYLCSVSGSNQPQHFGDGTRLSIL.

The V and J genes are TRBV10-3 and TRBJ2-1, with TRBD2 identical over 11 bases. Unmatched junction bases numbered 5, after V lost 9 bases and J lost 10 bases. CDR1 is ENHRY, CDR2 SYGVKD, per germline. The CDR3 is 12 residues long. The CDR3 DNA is TGTGCCATTACTAGCGGGGGAGGAGAGCAGTTCTTC. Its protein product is CAITSGGGEQFF.

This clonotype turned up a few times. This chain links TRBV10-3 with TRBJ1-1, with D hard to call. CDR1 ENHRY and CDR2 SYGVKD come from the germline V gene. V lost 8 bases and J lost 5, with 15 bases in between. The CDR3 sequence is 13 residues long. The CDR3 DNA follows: TGTGCCATCTCTAGCGGTCGGGGTACTGAAGCTTTCTTT. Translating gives CAISSGRGTEAFF.

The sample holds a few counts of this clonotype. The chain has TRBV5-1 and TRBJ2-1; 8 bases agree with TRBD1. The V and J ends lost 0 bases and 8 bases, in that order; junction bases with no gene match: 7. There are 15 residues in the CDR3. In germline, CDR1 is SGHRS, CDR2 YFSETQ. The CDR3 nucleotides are TGCGCCAGCAGCTTGGCGTTACAGGGGGGCCATGAGCAGTTCTTC. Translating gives CASSLALQGGHEQFF.

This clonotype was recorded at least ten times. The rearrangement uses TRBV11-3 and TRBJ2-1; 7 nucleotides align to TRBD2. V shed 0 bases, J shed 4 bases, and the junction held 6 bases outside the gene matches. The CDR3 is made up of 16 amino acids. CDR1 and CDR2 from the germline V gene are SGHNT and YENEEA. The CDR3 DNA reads TGTGCCAGCAGCTTAGAGGTTCTAGCGGCATACAATGAGCAGTTCTTC. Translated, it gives CASSLEVLAAYNEQFF.

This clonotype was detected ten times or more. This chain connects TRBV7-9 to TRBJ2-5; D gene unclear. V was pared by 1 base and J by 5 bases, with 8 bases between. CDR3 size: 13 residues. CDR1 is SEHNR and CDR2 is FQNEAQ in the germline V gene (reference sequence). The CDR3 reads CASSLGVLETQYF. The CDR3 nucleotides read TGTGCCAGCAGCTTAGGAGTGTTGGAGACCCAGTACTTC.

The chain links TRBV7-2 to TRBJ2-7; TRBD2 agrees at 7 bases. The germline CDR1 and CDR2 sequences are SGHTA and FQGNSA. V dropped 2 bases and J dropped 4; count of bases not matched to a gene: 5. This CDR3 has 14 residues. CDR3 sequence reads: CASSLRLAVYEQYF. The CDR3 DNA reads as TGTGCCAGCAGCTTACGGCTAGCGGTATACGAGCAGTACTTC.

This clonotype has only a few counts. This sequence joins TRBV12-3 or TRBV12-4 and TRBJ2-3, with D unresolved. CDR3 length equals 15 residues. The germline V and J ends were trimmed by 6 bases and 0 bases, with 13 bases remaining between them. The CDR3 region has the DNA TGTGCCAGCAGGAAAAGGACGGCAAGCACAGATACGCAGTATTTT. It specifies CASRKRTASTDTQYF.

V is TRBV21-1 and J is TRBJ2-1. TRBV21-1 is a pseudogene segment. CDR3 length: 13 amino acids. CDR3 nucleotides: TGTGCCAGCAAGCAGGGTATCCGGAGTCATGAGTTCTTC. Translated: CASKQGIRSHEFF.

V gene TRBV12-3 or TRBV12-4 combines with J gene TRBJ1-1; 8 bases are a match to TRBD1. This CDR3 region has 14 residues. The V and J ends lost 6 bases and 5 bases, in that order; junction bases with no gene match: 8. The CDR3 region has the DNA TGTGCCAGCAGGCCGGACAGGGAGCGAACTGAAGCTTTCTTT. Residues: CASRPDRERTEAFF.

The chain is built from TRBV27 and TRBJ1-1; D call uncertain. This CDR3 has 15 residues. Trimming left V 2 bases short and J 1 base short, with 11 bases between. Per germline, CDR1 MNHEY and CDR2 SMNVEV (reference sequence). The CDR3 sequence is CASSLGVVGNTEAFF. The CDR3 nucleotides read TGTGCCAGCAGTTTAGGGGTGGTTGGGAACACTGAAGCTTTCTTT.

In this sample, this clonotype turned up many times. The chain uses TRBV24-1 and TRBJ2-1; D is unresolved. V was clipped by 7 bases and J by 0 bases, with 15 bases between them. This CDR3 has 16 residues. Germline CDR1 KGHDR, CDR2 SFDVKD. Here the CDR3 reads CATRDTTSGSYNEQFF. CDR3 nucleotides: TGTGCCACCAGAGACACCACCTCAGGCTCCTACAATGAGCAGTTCTTC.

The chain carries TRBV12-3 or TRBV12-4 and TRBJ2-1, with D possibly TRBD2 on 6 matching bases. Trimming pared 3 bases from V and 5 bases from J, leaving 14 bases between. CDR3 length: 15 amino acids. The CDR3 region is CASSFIGGLHNEQFF. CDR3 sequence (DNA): TGTGCCAGCAGTTTTATCGGGGGATTACACAATGAGCAGTTCTTC.

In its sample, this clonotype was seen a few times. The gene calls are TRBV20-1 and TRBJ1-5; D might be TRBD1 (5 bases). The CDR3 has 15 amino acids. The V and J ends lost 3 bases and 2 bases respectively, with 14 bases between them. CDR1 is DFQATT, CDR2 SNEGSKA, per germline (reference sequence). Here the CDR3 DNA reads TGCAGTGCTAGTGTGTCCAGGGAGGGCAATCAGCCCCAGCATTTT. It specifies CSASVSREGNQPQHF.

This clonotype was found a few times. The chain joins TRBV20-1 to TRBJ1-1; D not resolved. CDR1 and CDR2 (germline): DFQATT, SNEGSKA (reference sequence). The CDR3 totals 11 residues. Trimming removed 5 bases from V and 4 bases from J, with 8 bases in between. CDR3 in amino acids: CSAPKFTEAFF. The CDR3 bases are TGCAGTGCTCCCAAATTCACTGAAGCTTTCTTT.

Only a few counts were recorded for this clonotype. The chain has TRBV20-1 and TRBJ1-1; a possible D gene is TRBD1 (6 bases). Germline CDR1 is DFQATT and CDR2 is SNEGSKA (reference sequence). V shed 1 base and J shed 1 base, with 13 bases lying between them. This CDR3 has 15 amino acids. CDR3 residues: CSARVLAQGNTEAFF. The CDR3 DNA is TGCAGTGCTAGAGTCCTCGCACAGGGGAACACTGAAGCTTTCTTT.

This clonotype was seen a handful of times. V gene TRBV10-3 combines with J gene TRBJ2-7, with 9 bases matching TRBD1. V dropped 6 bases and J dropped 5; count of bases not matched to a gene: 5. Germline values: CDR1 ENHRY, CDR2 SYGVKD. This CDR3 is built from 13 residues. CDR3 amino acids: CAISGQGKNEQYF. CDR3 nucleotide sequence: TGTGCCATCAGCGGACAGGGGAAAAACGAGCAGTACTTC.

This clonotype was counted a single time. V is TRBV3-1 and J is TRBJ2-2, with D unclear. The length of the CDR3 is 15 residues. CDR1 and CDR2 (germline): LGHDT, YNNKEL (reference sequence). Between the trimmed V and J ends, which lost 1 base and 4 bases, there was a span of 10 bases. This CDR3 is CASSQGHQFTGELFF. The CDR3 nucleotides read TGTGCCAGCAGCCAAGGGCACCAGTTCACCGGGGAGCTGTTTTTT. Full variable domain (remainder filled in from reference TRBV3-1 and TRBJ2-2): DTAVSQTPKYLVTQMGNDKSIKCEQNLGHDTMYWYKQDSKKFLKIMFSYNNKELIINETVPNRFSPKSPDKAHLNLHINSLELGDSAVYFCASSQGHQFTGELFFGEGSRLTVL.

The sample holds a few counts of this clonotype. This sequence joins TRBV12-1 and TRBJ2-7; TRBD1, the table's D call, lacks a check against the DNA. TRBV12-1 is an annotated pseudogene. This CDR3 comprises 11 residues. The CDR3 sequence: CAGKEGGEQYF. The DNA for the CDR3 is TGTGCCGGGAAAGAGGGTGGCGAGCAGTACTTC.

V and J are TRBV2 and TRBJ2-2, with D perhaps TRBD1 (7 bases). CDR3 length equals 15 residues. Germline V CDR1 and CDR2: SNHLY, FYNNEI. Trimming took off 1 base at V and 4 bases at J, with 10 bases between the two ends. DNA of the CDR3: TGTGCCAGCAGTGAAGAGCAGGGGGGCACCGGGGAGCTGTTTTTT. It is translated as CASSEEQGGTGELFF.

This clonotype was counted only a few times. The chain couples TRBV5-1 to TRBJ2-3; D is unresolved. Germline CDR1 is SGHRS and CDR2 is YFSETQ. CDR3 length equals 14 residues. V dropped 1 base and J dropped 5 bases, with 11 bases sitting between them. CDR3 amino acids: CASSLNDLGDTQYF. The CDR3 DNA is TGCGCCAGCAGCTTGAACGACTTAGGAGATACGCAGTATTTT.